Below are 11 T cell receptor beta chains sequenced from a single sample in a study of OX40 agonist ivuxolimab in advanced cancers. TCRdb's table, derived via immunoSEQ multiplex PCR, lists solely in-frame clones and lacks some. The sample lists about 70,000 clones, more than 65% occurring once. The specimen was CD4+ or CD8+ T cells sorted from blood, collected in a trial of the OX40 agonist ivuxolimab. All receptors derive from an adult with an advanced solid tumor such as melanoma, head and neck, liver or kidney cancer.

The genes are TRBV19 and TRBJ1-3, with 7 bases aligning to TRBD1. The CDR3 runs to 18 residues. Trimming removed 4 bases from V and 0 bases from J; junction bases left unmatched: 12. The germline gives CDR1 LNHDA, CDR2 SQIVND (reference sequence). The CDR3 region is CASSTILTGTASGNTIYF. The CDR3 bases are TGTGCCAGTAGTACGATCTTGACAGGGACCGCCTCTGGAAACACCATATATTTT.

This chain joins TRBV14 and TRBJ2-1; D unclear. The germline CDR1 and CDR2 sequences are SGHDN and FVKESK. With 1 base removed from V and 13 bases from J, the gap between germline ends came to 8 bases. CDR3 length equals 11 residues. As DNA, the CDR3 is TGTGCCAGCAGCCAAGGAGTAGTACAGTTCTTC. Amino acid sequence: CASSQGVVQFF.

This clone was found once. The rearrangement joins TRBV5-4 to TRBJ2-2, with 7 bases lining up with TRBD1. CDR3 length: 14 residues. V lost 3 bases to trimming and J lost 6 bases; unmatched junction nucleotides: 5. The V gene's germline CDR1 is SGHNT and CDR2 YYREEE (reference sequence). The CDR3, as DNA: TGTGCCAGCAGCTCGCGACAGGGTCCCGGGGAGCTGTTTTTT. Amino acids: CASSSRQGPGELFF.

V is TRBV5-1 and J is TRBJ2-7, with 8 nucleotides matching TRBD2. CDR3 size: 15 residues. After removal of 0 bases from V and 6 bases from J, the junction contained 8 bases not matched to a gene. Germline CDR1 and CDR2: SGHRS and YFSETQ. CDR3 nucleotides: TGCGCCAGCAGCTTGGGTTCGGGACTAGAAGGCGAGCAGTACTTC. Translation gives CASSLGSGLEGEQYF.

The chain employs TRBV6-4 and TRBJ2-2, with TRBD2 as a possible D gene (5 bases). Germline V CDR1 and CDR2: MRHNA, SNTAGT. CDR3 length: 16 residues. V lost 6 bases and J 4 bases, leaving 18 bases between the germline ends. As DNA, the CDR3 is TGTGCCAGCAGCCCTGAGGGTAGCTTCGTCACCGGGGAGCTGTTTTTT. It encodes CASSPEGSFVTGELFF.

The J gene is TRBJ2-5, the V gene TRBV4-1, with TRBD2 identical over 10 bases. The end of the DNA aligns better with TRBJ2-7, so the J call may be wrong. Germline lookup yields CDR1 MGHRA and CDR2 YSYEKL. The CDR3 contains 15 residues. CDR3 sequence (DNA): TGCGCCAGCAGCCACGGACTAGCGGCATTGTACGAGCAGTACTTC. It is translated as CASSHGLAALYEQYF.

In DNA form, the CDR3 reads TGTGCCAGCAGCTTAGATGGGGGGTACTACGAGCAGTACTTC. As protein: CASSLDGGYYEQYF. The rearrangement links TRBV11-2 to TRBJ2-7; D is possibly TRBD2 (6 bases). The CDR3 covers 14 residues. Germline V gives CDR1 SGHAT, CDR2 FQNNGV. With 0 bases removed from V and 3 bases from J, the gap between germline ends came to 9 bases. Drawing the rest from reference TRBV11-2 and TRBJ2-7, the complete variable domain is EAGVAQSPRYKIIEKRQSVAFWCNPISGHATLYWYQQILGQGPKLLIQFQNNGVVDDSQLPKDRFSAERLKGVDSTLKIQPAKLEDSAVYLCASSLDGGYYEQYFGPGTRLTVT.

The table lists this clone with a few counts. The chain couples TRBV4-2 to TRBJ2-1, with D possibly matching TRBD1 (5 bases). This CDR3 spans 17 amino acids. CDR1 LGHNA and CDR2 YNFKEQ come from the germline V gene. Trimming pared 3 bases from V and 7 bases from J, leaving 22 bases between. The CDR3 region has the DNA TGTGCCAGCAGCCACCCTACAGGTGGCGTACCCTGGAATGAGCAGTTCTTC. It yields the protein CASSHPTGGVPWNEQFF.

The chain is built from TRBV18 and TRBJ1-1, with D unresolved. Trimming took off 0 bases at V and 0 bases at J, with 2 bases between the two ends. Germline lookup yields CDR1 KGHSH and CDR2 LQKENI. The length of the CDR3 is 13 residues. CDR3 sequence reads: CASSPPVNTEAFF. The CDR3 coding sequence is TGTGCCAGCTCACCACCGGTGAACACTGAAGCTTTCTTT.

The DNA of the CDR3 is TGTGCCATCGCGGGGACGGGGGACCACGAGCAGTACTTC. Its translation is CAIAGTGDHEQYF. J is TRBJ2-7 and V is TRBV10-3, with a possible D match to TRBD2 (6 bases). V was shortened by 8 bases and J by 5 bases, with 16 bases between the two germline ends. The germline gives CDR1 ENHRY, CDR2 SYGVKD. CDR3 size: 13 residues.

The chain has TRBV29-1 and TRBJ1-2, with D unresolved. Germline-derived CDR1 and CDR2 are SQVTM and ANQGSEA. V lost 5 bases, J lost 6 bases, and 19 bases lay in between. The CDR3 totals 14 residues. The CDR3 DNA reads TGCAGCGTTTCTTTCGATGGACTGGGCGATGGCTACACCTTC. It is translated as CSVSFDGLGDGYTF.